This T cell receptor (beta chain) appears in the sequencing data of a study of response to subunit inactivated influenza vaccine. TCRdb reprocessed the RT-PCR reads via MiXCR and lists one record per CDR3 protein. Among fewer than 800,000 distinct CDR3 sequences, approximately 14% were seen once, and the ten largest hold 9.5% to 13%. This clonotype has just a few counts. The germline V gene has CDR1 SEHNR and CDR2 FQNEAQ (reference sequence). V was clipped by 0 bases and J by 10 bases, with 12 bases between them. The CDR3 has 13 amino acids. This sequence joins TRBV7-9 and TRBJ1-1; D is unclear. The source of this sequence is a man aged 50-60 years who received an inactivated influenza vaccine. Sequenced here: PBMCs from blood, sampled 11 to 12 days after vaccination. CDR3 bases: TGTGCCAGCAGCTTAGCAGGTTGGGGTAGAGCTTTCTTT. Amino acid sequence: CASSLAGWGRAFF.